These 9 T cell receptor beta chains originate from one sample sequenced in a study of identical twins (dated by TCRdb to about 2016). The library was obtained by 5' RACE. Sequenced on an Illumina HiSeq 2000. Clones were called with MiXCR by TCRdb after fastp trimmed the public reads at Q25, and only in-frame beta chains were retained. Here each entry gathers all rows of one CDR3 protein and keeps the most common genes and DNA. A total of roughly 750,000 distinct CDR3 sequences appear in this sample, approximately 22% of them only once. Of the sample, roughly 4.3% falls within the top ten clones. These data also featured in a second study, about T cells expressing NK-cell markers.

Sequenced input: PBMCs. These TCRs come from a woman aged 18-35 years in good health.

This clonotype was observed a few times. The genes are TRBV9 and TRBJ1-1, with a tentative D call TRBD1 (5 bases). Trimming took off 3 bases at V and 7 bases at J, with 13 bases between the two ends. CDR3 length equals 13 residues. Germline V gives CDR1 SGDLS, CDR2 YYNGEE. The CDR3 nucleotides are TGTGCCAGCAGCGACGAGGGGCGGAGTGAAGCTTTCTTT. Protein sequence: CASSDEGRSEAFF.

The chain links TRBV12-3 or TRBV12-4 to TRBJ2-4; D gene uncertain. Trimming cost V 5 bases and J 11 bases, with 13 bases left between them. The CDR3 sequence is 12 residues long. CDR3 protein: CASSPGVGFQYF. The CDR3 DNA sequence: TGTGCCAGCAGTCCTGGTGTGGGTTTTCAGTACTTC.

CDR3 loop: CASSSEGTIGDTQYF. The DNA for the CDR3 is TGTGCCAGCAGCTCAGAAGGGACAATAGGAGATACGCAGTATTTT. V is TRBV7-9 and J is TRBJ2-3; tentative D call: TRBD1 (6 bases). Germline values: CDR1 SEHNR, CDR2 FQNEAQ (reference sequence). Between the trimmed V and J ends, which lost 4 bases and 5 bases, there was a span of 16 bases. This CDR3 contains 15 residues.

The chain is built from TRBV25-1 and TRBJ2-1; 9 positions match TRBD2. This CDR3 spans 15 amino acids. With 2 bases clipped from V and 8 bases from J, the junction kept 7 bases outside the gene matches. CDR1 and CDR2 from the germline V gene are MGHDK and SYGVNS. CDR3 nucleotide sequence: TGTGCCAGCAGTGAACAGACTAGCGGTTTAGATGAGCAGTTCTTC. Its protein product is CASSEQTSGLDEQFF.

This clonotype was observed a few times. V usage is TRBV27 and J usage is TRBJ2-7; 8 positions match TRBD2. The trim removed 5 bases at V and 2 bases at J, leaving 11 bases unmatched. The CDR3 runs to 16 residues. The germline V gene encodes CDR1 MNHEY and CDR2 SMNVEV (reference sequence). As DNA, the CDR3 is TGTGCCAGCAGTCCCTCCGGGGGGGGAATACCCTACGAGCAGTACTTC. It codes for CASSPSGGGIPYEQYF.

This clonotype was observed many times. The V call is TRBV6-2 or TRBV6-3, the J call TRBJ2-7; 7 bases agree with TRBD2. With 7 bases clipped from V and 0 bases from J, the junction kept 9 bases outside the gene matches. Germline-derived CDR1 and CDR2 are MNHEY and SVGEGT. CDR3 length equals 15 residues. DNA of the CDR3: TGTGCCAGCACCTCTCCCGGGAGGTCCTCCTACGAGCAGTACTTC. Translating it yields CASTSPGRSSYEQYF.

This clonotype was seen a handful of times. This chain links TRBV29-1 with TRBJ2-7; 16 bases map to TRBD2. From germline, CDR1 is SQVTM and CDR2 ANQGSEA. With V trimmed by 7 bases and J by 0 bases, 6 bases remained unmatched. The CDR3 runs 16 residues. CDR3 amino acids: CSAEGLAGGSSYEQYF. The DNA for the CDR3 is TGCAGCGCCGAGGGACTAGCGGGAGGGAGCTCCTACGAGCAGTACTTC.

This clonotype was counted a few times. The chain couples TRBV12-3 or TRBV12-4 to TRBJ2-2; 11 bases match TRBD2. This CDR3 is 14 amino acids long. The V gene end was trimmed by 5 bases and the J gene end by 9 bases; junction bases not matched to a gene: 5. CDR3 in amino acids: CASSPSGGHRELFF. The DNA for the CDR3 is TGTGCCAGCAGTCCTAGCGGGGGGCACCGGGAGCTGTTTTTT.

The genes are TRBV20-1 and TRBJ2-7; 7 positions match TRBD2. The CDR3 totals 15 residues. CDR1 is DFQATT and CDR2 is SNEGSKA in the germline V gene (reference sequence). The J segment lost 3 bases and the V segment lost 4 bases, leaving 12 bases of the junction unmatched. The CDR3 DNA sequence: TGCAGTGCTACCCGCCCGCTGGGGACTAACTACGAGCAGTACTTC. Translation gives CSATRPLGTNYEQYF.